Following are 8 T cell receptor beta chains from one sample sequenced in a study of chemoradiotherapy in HPV16-positive cancers. TCRdb's table, derived via immunoSEQ multiplex PCR, lists solely in-frame clones and lacks some. The sample contains fewer than 3,000 clones, roughly 89% of which appear only once. The source was tumor tissue, collected from a patient who underwent chemoradiotherapy. These receptors all come from a human donor with HPV-associated anogenital cancer.

The rearrangement joins TRBV18 to TRBJ2-5, with D uncertain. Germline V gives CDR1 KGHSH, CDR2 LQKENI. With 2 bases removed from V and 4 bases from J, the gap between germline ends came to 2 bases. The CDR3 has 11 amino acids. CDR3 DNA sequence: TGTGCCAGCTCACCAGGAGAGACCCAGTACTTC. It yields the protein CASSPGETQYF.

This chain joins TRBV13 and TRBJ2-3, with 8 positions matching TRBD2. Unmatched junction bases numbered 8, after V lost 0 bases and J lost 3 bases. Germline CDR1 and CDR2: PRHDT and FYEKMQ (reference sequence). The CDR3 loop spans 17 amino acids. The CDR3 bases are TGTGCCAGCAGCTTAGGACGGTCGGCGGGAGGAACAGATACGCAGTATTTT. This encodes CASSLGRSAGGTDTQYF.

V is TRBV4-3 and J is TRBJ2-3; tentatively, D is TRBD1 or TRBD2 (5 bases each). The CDR3 runs 15 residues. V was shortened by 0 bases and J by 6 bases, with 13 bases between the two germline ends. From germline, CDR1 is LGHNA and CDR2 YSLEER. CDR3 bases: TGCGCCAGCAGCCAAGATGGGACCCCGGGGGATACGCAGTATTTT. This sequence encodes CASSQDGTPGDTQYF.

The V and J genes are TRBV4-3 and TRBJ2-1, with D uncertain. Germline CDR1 reads LGHNA; CDR2 reads YSLEER. This CDR3 comprises 16 residues. V gave up 0 bases and J gave up 0 bases, with 9 bases separating them. Written as DNA, the CDR3 is TGCGCCAGCAGCCAAGATTGGGCTACCTCCTACAATGAGCAGTTCTTC. Translation: CASSQDWATSYNEQFF.

This rearrangement joins TRBV7-2 to TRBJ2-2, with TRBD2 identical over 12 bases. The ends lost 3 bases at V and 0 bases at J; junction bases unmatched: 5. Germline V gene data show CDR1 as SGHTA and CDR2 as FQGNSA. The CDR3 extends over 18 amino acids. The DNA for the CDR3 is TGTGCCAGCAGCTTGCTAGCGGGAGGGCCAACGAACACCGGGGAGCTGTTTTTT. Its translation: CASSLLAGGPTNTGELFF.

The chain joins TRBV19 to TRBJ1-4, with a tentative D call TRBD1 (6 bases). Germline V gene sequence: CDR1 LNHDA, CDR2 SQIVND (reference sequence). This CDR3 has 14 amino acids. Trimming pared 7 bases from V and 5 bases from J, leaving 14 bases between. The CDR3: CASTLGTPNEKLFF. CDR3 nucleotides: TGTGCCAGTACCCTCGGGACACCAAATGAAAAACTGTTTTTT.

V is TRBV30 and J is TRBJ2-5; 8 nucleotides line up with TRBD1. Germline CDR1 and CDR2: GTSNPN and SVGIG (reference sequence). This CDR3 has 13 residues. The V and J ends lost 3 bases and 2 bases, in that order; junction bases with no gene match: 2. The CDR3: CAWRRTGQETQYF. In nucleotides, the CDR3 is TGTGCCTGGAGAAGGACAGGGCAAGAGACCCAGTACTTC.

The chain uses TRBV27 and TRBJ2-7; a possible D gene is TRBD2 (7 bases). The CDR3 has 15 residues. Germline V gene sequence: CDR1 MNHEY, CDR2 SMNVEV (reference sequence). Trimming cost V 2 bases and J 2 bases, with 13 bases left between them. The CDR3: CASSLGWEGAYEQYF. CDR3 in DNA: TGTGCCAGCAGTTTAGGGTGGGAGGGGGCCTACGAGCAGTACTTC.